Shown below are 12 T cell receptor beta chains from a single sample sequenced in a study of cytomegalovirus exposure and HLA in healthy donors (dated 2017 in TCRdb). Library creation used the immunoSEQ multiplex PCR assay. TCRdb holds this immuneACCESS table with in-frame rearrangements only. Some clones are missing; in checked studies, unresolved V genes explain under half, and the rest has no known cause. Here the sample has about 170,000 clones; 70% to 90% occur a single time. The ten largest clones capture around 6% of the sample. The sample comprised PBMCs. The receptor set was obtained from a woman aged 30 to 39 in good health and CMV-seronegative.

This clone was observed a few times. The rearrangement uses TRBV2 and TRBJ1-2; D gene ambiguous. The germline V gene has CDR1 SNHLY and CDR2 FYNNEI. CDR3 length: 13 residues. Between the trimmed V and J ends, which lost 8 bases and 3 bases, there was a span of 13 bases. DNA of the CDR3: TGTGCCAGCGAGAGGGAGCGTGACTATGGCTACACCTTC. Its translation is CASERERDYGYTF.

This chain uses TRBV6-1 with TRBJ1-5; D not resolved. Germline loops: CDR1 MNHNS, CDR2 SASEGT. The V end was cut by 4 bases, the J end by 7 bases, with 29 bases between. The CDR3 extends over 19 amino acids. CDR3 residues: CASSVGSLFHRQLGQPQHF. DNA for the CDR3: TGTGCCAGCAGTGTAGGATCTTTGTTCCACCGGCAACTAGGACAGCCCCAGCATTTT.

The CDR3 region is CASSQLLGNQPQHF. The CDR3 DNA reads as TGCGCCAGCAGCCAACTTCTTGGGAATCAGCCCCAGCATTTT. The rearrangement links TRBV4-3 to TRBJ1-5; the D is unclear. This CDR3 contains 14 residues. The V end lost 2 bases, the J end lost 4 bases, and 9 bases lay between the germline ends. CDR1 and CDR2 from the germline V gene are LGHNA and YSLEER.

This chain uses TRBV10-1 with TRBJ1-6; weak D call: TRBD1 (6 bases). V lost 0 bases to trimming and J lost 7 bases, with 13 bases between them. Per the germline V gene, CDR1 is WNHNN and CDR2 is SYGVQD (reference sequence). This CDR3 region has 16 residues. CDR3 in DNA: TGCGCCAGCAGTGAGTCTAACAGGGTTTACAATTCACCCCTCCACTTT. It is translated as CASSESNRVYNSPLHF.

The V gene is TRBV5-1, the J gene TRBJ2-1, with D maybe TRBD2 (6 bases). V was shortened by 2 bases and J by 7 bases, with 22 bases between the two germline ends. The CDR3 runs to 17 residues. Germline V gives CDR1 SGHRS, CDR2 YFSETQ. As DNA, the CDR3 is TGCGCCAGCAGCTTTGGTGCGGGCGCTAGCGAGGGGAATGAGCAGTTCTTC. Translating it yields CASSFGAGASEGNEQFF.

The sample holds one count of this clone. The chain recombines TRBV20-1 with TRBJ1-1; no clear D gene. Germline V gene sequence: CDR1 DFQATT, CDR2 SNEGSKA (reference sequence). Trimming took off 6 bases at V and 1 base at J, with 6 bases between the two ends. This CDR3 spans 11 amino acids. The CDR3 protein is CSAPRNTEAFF. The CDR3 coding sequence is TGCAGTGCCCCCCGGAACACTGAAGCTTTCTTT.

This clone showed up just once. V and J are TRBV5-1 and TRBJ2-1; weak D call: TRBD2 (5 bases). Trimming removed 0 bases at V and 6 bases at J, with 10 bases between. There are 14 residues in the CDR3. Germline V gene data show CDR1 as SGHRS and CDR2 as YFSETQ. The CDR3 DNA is TGCGCCAGCAGCTTGGGGGCGGGTGGCAATGAGCAGTTCTTC. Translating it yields CASSLGAGGNEQFF.

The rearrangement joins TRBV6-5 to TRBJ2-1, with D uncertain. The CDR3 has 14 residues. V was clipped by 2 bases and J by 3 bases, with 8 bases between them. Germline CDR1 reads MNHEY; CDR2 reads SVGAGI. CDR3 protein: CASSYRRSYNEQFF. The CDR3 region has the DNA TGTGCCAGCAGTTACCGGCGGAGCTACAATGAGCAGTTCTTC.

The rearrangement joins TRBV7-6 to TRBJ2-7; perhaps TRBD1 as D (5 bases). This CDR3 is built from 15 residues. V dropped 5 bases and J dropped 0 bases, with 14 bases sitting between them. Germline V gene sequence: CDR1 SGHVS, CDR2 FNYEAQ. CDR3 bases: TGTGCCAGCAGCCCGAGACAGTCGAGCTCCTACGAGCAGTACTTC. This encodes CASSPRQSSSYEQYF.

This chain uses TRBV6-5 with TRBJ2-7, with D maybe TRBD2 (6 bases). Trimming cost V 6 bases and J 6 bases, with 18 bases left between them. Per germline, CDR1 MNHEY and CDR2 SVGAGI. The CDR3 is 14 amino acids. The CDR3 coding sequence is TGTGCCAGCAGGGCGGTGGGGGGATTGATCGAGCAGTACTTC. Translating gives CASRAVGGLIEQYF.

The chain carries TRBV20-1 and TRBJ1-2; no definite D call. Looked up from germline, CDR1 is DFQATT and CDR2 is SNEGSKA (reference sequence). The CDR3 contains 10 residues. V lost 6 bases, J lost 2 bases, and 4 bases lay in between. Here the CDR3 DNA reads TGCAGTGCCAGGAACTATGGCTACACCTTC. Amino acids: CSARNYGYTF.

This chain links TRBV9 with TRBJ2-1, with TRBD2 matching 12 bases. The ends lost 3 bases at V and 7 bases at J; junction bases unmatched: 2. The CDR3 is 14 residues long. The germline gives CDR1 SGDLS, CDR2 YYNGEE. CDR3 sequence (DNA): TGTGCCAGCAGCGCTAGCGGGAGGGATAATGAGCAGTTCTTC. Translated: CASSASGRDNEQFF.